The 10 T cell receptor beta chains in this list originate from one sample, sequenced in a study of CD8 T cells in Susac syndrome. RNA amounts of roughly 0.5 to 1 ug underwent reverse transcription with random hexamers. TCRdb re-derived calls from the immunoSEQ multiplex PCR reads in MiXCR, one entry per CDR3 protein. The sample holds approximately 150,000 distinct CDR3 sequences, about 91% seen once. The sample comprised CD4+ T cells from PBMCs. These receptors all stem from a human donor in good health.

The CDR3: CASSPRGGPSNEQFF. Written as DNA, the CDR3 is TGTGCCAGCTCACCAAGGGGAGGGCCTTCCAATGAGCAGTTCTTC. V is TRBV18 and J is TRBJ2-1; 7 bases map to TRBD2. Germline V gives CDR1 KGHSH, CDR2 LQKENI. The CDR3 contains 15 residues. V was pared by 2 bases and J by 6 bases, with 7 bases of the junction left unmatched. Supplemented by reference TRBV18 and TRBJ2-1, the full variable domain reads NAGVMQNPRHLVRRRGQEARLRCSPMKGHSHVYWYRQLPEEGLKFMVYLQKENIIDESGMPKERFSAEFPKEGPSILRIQQVVRGDSAAYFCASSPRGGPSNEQFFGPGTRLTVL.

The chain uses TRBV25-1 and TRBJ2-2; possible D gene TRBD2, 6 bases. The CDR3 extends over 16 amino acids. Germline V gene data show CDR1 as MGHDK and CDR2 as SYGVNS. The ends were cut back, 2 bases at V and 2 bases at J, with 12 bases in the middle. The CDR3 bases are TGTGCCAGCAGTGAAGGCGGGGACGCTAACACCGGGGAGCTGTTTTTT. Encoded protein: CASSEGGDANTGELFF.

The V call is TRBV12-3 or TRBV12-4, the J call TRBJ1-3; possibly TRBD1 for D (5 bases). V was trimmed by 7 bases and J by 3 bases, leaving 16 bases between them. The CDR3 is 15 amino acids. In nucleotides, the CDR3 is TGTGCCAGCAAGGCCCAGGGATTCAATGGAAACACCATATATTTT. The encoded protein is CASKAQGFNGNTIYF.

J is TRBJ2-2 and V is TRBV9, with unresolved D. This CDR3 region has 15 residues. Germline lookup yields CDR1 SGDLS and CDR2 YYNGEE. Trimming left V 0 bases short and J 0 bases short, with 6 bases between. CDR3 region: CASSVVRTNTGELFF. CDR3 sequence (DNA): TGTGCCAGCAGCGTAGTACGGACGAACACCGGGGAGCTGTTTTTT.

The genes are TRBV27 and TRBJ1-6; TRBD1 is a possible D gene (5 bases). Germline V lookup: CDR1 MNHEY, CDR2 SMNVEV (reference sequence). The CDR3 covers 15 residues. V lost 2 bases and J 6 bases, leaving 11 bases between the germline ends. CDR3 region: CASSLIRQLNSPLHF. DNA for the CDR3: TGTGCCAGCAGTTTAATTAGACAGCTTAATTCACCCCTCCACTTT.

CDR3 in amino acids: CASSSGTAGSYEQYF. CDR3 in DNA: TGCGCCAGCAGCTCGGGGACGGCGGGCTCCTACGAGCAGTACTTC. The rearrangement links TRBV5-1 to TRBJ2-7; D might be TRBD1 or TRBD2, each matching 5 bases. V shed 3 bases and J shed 0 bases, with 13 bases lying between them. The CDR3 is 15 amino acids. Germline V gene data show CDR1 as SGHRS and CDR2 as YFSETQ.

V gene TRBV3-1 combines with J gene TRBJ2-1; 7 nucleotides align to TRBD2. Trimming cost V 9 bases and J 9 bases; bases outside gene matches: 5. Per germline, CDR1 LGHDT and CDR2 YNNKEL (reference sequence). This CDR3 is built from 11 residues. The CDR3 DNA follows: TGTGCCAGTCGTTCGGGGGGTGAGCAGTTCTTC. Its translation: CASRSGGEQFF.

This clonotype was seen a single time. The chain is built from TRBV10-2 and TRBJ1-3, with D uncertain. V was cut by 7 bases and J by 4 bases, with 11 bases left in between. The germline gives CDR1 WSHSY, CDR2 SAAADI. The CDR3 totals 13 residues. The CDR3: CASTQQEGNTIYF. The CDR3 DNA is TGCGCCAGCACCCAACAAGAGGGAAACACCATATATTTT.

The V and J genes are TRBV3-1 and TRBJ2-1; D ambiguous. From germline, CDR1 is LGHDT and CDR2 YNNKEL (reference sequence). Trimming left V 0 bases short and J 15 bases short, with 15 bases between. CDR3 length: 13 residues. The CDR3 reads CASSQDRARGVFF. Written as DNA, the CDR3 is TGTGCCAGCAGCCAAGATCGGGCGCGTGGTGTGTTCTTC.

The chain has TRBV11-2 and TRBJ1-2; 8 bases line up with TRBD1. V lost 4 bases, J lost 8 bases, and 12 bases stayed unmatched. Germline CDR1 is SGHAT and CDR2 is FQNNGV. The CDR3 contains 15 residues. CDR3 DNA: TGTGCCAGCAGCTCCTACAGGGGGTTCGGGTTCGGCTACACCTTC. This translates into CASSSYRGFGFGYTF.